Below, 28 T cell receptor beta chains from the same sample are listed, as sequenced in a study of blood T cell repertoires in COVID-19. Only in-frame clones appear in the TCRdb table, and some are missing; sequencing was by immunoSEQ multiplex PCR. This table holds some 40,000 clones, around 85% found once. The sample taken for sequencing was peripheral blood. Receptors originate from a woman aged 80 or over with acute or convalescent COVID-19.

The V gene is TRBV5-1, the J gene TRBJ1-3; 11 bases align to TRBD1. The J segment lost 1 base and the V segment lost 4 bases, leaving 4 bases of the junction unmatched. This CDR3 has 16 residues. The germline V gene encodes CDR1 SGHRS and CDR2 YFSETQ. As DNA, the CDR3 is TGCGCCAGCAGCCATGGGACAGGGGGATCTGGAAACACCATATATTTT. Translation: CASSHGTGGSGNTIYF.

The chain employs TRBV5-5 and TRBJ1-6, with D maybe TRBD1 (5 bases). The CDR3 has 16 amino acids. V lost 0 bases and J lost 6, with 13 bases in between. Germline lookup yields CDR1 SGHKS and CDR2 YYEKEE (reference sequence). The CDR3 protein is CASSLAGEIINSPLHF. In DNA form, the CDR3 reads TGTGCCAGCAGCTTGGCGGGGGAGATCATTAATTCACCCCTCCACTTT.

V is TRBV7-8 and J is TRBJ2-5; 8 nucleotides align to TRBD2. The CDR3 consists of 14 residues. The ends lost 1 base at V and 5 bases at J; junction bases unmatched: 3. Looked up from germline, CDR1 is SGHVS and CDR2 is FQNEAQ. This CDR3 reads CASSLELADETQYF. CDR3 coding DNA: TGTGCCAGCAGCTTAGAACTAGCGGACGAGACCCAGTACTTC.

The V gene is TRBV18, the J gene TRBJ2-1; TRBD2 matches at 16 bases. The CDR3 has 16 amino acids. Unmatched junction bases numbered 1, after V lost 1 base and J lost 7 bases. Germline V CDR1 and CDR2: KGHSH, LQKENI. This chain's CDR3 is CASSPRGLAGGNEQFF. The CDR3, as DNA: TGTGCCAGCTCACCACGGGGACTAGCGGGAGGGAATGAGCAGTTCTTC.

CDR3 in amino acids: CASSLDRDAFGYTF. The CDR3 coding sequence is TGCGCCAGCAGCTTGGACAGGGACGCTTTTGGCTACACCTTC. The chain employs TRBV5-1 and TRBJ1-2, with TRBD1 as a possible D gene (6 bases). The length of the CDR3 is 14 residues. V was trimmed by 0 bases and J by 7 bases, leaving 13 bases between them. Germline-derived CDR1 and CDR2 are SGHRS and YFSETQ. Variable domain in full (rest from reference TRBV5-1 and TRBJ1-2): KAGVTQTPRYLIKTRGQQVTLSCSPISGHRSVSWYQQTPGQGLQFLFEYFSETQRNKGNFPGRFSGRQFSNSRSEMNVSTLELGDSALYLCASSLDRDAFGYTFGSGTRLTVV.

This rearrangement joins TRBV12-3 or TRBV12-4 to TRBJ2-3; unclear D gene. The ends were cut back, 3 bases at V and 2 bases at J, with 6 bases in the middle. CDR3 size: 13 residues. CDR3: CASSFLYTDTQYF. CDR3 in DNA: TGTGCCAGCAGTTTCTTGTACACAGATACGCAGTATTTT.

This sequence joins TRBV3-1 (or the pseudogene TRBV3-2) and TRBJ2-7, with TRBD2 matching over 8 bases. CDR1 is LGHDT and CDR2 is YNNKEL in the germline V gene (reference sequence). The CDR3 runs 15 residues. Trimming removed 0 bases from V and 3 bases from J; junction bases left unmatched: 4. Written as DNA, the CDR3 is TGTGCCAGCAGCCAAGACAGACTAGCGAACTACGAGCAGTACTTC. This encodes CASSQDRLANYEQYF.

The chain couples TRBV3-1 (or the pseudogene TRBV3-2) to TRBJ2-7; a weak D match, TRBD2 (5 bases). Trimming removed 6 bases at V and 2 bases at J, with 14 bases between. CDR3 size: 14 residues. Per the germline V gene, CDR1 is LGHDT and CDR2 is YNNKEL (reference sequence). This CDR3 is CASSTTRTPYEQYF. The CDR3, as DNA: TGTGCCAGCAGTACTACTAGGACCCCCTACGAGCAGTACTTC.

The genes are TRBV2 and TRBJ1-2; weak D call: TRBD1 (5 bases). Germline assignment: CDR1 SNHLY and CDR2 FYNNEI. CDR3 length: 12 residues. V lost 4 bases to trimming and J lost 13 bases, with 16 bases between them. The CDR3, as DNA: TGTGCCAGCAGTGGTTTAGGGTGGGACTTCACCTTC. This gives the protein CASSGLGWDFTF.

The V and J genes are TRBV6-4 and TRBJ1-3; TRBD1 is a possible D gene (6 bases). V was trimmed by 4 bases and J by 4 bases, leaving 11 bases between them. This CDR3 region has 14 residues. The germline CDR1 and CDR2 sequences are MRHNA and SNTAGT. CDR3 bases: TGTGCCAGCAGTGGTACAGGGCTGGGAAACACCATATATTTT. Its translation is CASSGTGLGNTIYF.

This clone was seen just once. This chain joins TRBV5-1 and TRBJ2-3; TRBD2 matches at 8 bases. The CDR3 totals 17 residues. V lost 5 bases and J lost 0; bases outside the gene matches: 11. Germline CDR1 and CDR2: SGHRS and YFSETQ. CDR3 region: CASRRLQVAGSTDTQYF. CDR3 sequence (DNA): TGCGCCAGCAGACGCCTCCAGGTAGCGGGGAGCACAGATACGCAGTATTTT.

This clone was seen a few times. The gene calls are TRBV2 and TRBJ2-7, with TRBD2 identical over 7 bases. Germline V gene sequence: CDR1 SNHLY, CDR2 FYNNEI. CDR3 length: 16 residues. The CDR3 nucleotides are TGTCCCACCAGTGGGGGGGAACGGGTGGGCTCCTACGAGCAGTACTTC. It is translated as CPTSGGERVGSYEQYF.

The gene calls are TRBV6-5 and TRBJ1-1, with D tentatively TRBD1 (5 bases). The germline V gene has CDR1 MNHEY and CDR2 SVGAGI. V shed 7 bases and J shed 1 base, with 13 bases lying between them. The CDR3 extends over 14 amino acids. The CDR3 nucleotides read TGTGCCAGCATGACAGCAGGTGGGAACACTGAAGCTTTCTTT. The encoded protein is CASMTAGGNTEAFF.

This clone was seen only a few times. The chain links TRBV5-1 to TRBJ2-2; TRBD1 matches 9 bases. Trimming took 0 bases from V and 1 from J; bases not matched to a gene: 7. The CDR3 spans 18 residues. Germline loops: CDR1 SGHRS, CDR2 YFSETQ. CDR3 amino acids: CASSLEAWGQGNTGELFF. The DNA of the CDR3 is TGCGCCAGCAGCTTGGAAGCCTGGGGACAGGGGAACACCGGGGAGCTGTTTTTT.

DNA of the CDR3: TGTGCCAGCAGCAAAGTTGGGGACACCCCACATCACAATGAGCAGTTCTTC. Amino acid sequence: CASSKVGDTPHHNEQFF. This chain links TRBV21-1 with TRBJ2-1; the table's D call TRBD1 went unverified against the DNA. TRBV21-1 is designated a pseudogene. CDR3 size: 17 residues.

The chain carries TRBV4-1 and TRBJ2-1, with 10 nucleotides matching TRBD2. The CDR3 is 16 amino acids. Germline V CDR1 and CDR2: MGHRA, YSYEKL. V shed 0 bases and J 9 bases; nucleotides not matched to a gene: 8. CDR3 residues: CASSQEVTSGKVEQFF. The CDR3, as DNA: TGCGCCAGCAGCCAAGAAGTAACTAGCGGGAAGGTTGAGCAGTTCTTC.

This clone was observed a single time. The chain employs TRBV5-1 and TRBJ2-2; no firm D call. The CDR3 has 12 residues. In germline, CDR1 is SGHRS, CDR2 YFSETQ. Trimming left V 5 bases short and J 5 bases short, with 7 bases between. The chain's CDR3 is CASSLQTGELFF. The CDR3 DNA is TGCGCCAGCAGTTTGCAGACCGGGGAGCTGTTTTTT. Using reference TRBV5-1 and TRBJ2-2 for the parts outside the CDR3, the full variable domain is KAGVTQTPRYLIKTRGQQVTLSCSPISGHRSVSWYQQTPGQGLQFLFEYFSETQRNKGNFPGRFSGRQFSNSRSEMNVSTLELGDSALYLCASSLQTGELFFGEGSRLTVL.

This chain connects TRBV3-1 (or the pseudogene TRBV3-2) to TRBJ2-1, with no clear D. V lost 0 bases to trimming and J lost 0 bases, with 9 bases between them. The CDR3 is 16 amino acids. The germline V gene has CDR1 LGHDT and CDR2 YNNKEL (reference sequence). The CDR3 protein is CASSQDISSSYNEQFF. The DNA of the CDR3 is TGTGCCAGCAGCCAAGACATTAGCAGCTCCTACAATGAGCAGTTCTTC.

The rearrangement uses TRBV2 and TRBJ1-1; the match to TRBD1 covers 9 bases. Germline CDR1 SNHLY, CDR2 FYNNEI. This CDR3 region has 16 residues. The ends lost 6 bases at V and 5 bases at J; junction bases unmatched: 13. The CDR3 loop reads CASRVTTGQGNTEAFF. CDR3 nucleotides: TGTGCCAGCAGGGTTACAACGGGACAGGGCAATACTGAAGCTTTCTTT.

This rearrangement joins TRBV30 to TRBJ1-5; 7 positions match TRBD1. Trimming at V came to 1 base and at J to 7 bases, leaving 7 bases not matched to a gene. This CDR3 is built from 14 residues. The germline CDR1 and CDR2 sequences are GTSNPN and SVGIG (reference sequence). CDR3 coding DNA: TGTGCCTGGAGTGGGACAGGACTTCTGCAGCCCCAGCATTTT. Amino acids: CAWSGTGLLQPQHF.

The V call is TRBV12-3 or TRBV12-4, the J call TRBJ2-7; D remains unclear. The V end lost 1 base, the J end lost 3 bases, and 7 bases lay between the germline ends. CDR3 length: 13 amino acids. The CDR3 protein is CASSLGRSYEQYF. The CDR3 DNA sequence: TGTGCCAGCAGTTTAGGACGGAGCTACGAGCAGTACTTC.

The rearrangement joins TRBV19 to TRBJ1-6; TRBD1 aligns across 9 bases. Germline V gene data show CDR1 as LNHDA and CDR2 as SQIVND (reference sequence). CDR3 length equals 15 residues. The V gene end was trimmed by 6 bases and the J gene end by 6 bases; junction bases not matched to a gene: 6. The CDR3: CASSSDRGGNSPLHF. CDR3 coding DNA: TGTGCCAGTAGCTCGGACAGGGGAGGTAATTCACCCCTCCACTTT.

This clone was observed a handful of times. V gene TRBV5-1 combines with J gene TRBJ2-2; TRBD2 might be the D (6 bases). The V and J ends lost 2 bases and 0 bases respectively, with 8 bases between them. Germline CDR1 SGHRS, CDR2 YFSETQ. This CDR3 comprises 15 residues. The CDR3 nucleotides read TGCGCCAGCAGCTTAGGAGGGTCGAACACCGGGGAGCTGTTTTTT. Translating gives CASSLGGSNTGELFF.

The J gene is TRBJ1-1, the V gene TRBV14, with D unresolved. This CDR3 comprises 16 residues. The V end was cut by 0 bases, the J end by 5 bases, with 16 bases between. Germline-derived CDR1 and CDR2 are SGHDN and FVKESK. The CDR3: CASSQDSAGFRTEAFF. CDR3 DNA sequence: TGTGCCAGCAGCCAAGATTCTGCGGGATTCCGGACTGAAGCTTTCTTT.

V gene TRBV5-1 combines with J gene TRBJ2-5; 9 positions match TRBD2. The germline CDR1 and CDR2 sequences are SGHRS and YFSETQ. J was trimmed by 2 bases and V by 4 bases; bases with no gene match: 6. The CDR3 loop spans 15 amino acids. CDR3 nucleotides: TGCGCCAGCAGCCGGACGACTAGCGGACAAGAGACCCAGTACTTC. Protein product: CASSRTTSGQETQYF. The whole variable domain, filled in from reference TRBV5-1 and TRBJ2-5, reads KAGVTQTPRYLIKTRGQQVTLSCSPISGHRSVSWYQQTPGQGLQFLFEYFSETQRNKGNFPGRFSGRQFSNSRSEMNVSTLELGDSALYLCASSRTTSGQETQYFGPGTRLLVL.

This clone came up a few times. The chain carries TRBV7-6 and TRBJ2-3, with TRBD2 identical over 8 bases. The CDR3 covers 16 residues. Looked up from germline, CDR1 is SGHVS and CDR2 is FNYEAQ. V trimming: 4 bases; J trimming: 2 bases; junction bases outside the gene matches: 8. The CDR3 coding sequence is TGTGCCAGCAGCTCGGCGGCTAGCGGGTACACAGATACGCAGTATTTT. Translation: CASSSAASGYTDTQYF.

This chain connects TRBV15 to TRBJ1-2; 9 bases are shared with TRBD1. The CDR3 runs 16 residues. The junction had 13 bases not matched to a gene; V was cut back by 3 bases and J by 8 bases. In germline, CDR1 is LNHNV, CDR2 YYDKDF (reference sequence). In DNA form, the CDR3 reads TGTGCCACCAGCAGCCAAAGGGGACAGGGTTTTTGGGGCTACACCTTC. Translated: CATSSQRGQGFWGYTF.

The chain links TRBV5-8 to TRBJ2-7; 13 bases agree with TRBD2. The CDR3 consists of 20 residues. With V trimmed by 2 bases and J by 1 base, 15 bases remained unmatched. From germline, CDR1 is SGHTS and CDR2 YDEGEE. CDR3 nucleotide sequence: TGTGCCAGCAGCTTAACGACCGGGACTAGCGGGAAAATTCGATCCTACGAGCAGTACTTC. As protein: CASSLTTGTSGKIRSYEQYF.